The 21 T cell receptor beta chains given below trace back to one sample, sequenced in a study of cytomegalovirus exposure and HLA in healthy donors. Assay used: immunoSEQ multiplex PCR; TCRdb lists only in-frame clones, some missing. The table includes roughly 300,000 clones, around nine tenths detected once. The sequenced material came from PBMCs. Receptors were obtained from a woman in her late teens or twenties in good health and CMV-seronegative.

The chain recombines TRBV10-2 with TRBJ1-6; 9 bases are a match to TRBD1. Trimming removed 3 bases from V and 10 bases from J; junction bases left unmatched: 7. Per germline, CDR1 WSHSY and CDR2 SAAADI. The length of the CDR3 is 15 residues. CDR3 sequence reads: CASSERTGVSSPLHF. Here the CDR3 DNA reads TGCGCCAGCAGTGAACGGACAGGGGTATCATCACCCCTCCACTTT.

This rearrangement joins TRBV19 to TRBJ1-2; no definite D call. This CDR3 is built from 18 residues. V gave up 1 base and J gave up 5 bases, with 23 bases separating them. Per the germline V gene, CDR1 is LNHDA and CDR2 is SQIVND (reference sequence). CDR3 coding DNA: TGTGCCAGTAGTATAGGTGTCGGGGTGACCGCGGCGGGGTATGGCTACACCTTC. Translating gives CASSIGVGVTAAGYGYTF.

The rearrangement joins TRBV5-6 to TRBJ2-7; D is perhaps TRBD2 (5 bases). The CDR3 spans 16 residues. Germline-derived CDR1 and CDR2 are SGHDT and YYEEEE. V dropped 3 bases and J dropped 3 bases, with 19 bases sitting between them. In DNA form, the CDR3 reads TGTGCCAGCAGCTCTCGACCGGGATCCGGGCTCTACGAGCAGTACTTC. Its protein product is CASSSRPGSGLYEQYF.

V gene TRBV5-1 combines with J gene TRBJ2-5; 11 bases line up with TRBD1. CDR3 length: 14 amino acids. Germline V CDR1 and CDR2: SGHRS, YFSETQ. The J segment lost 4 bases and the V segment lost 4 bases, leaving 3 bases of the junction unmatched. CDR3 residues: CASSPGQGGETQYF. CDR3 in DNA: TGCGCCAGCAGCCCGGGACAGGGGGGAGAGACCCAGTACTTC.

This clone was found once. The chain's CDR3 is CASSDSGGTYNEQFF. CDR3 coding DNA: TGTGCCAGCAGCGATAGCGGGGGCACTTACAATGAGCAGTTCTTC. The V and J genes are TRBV7-3 and TRBJ2-1, with TRBD2 matching 9 bases. CDR1 and CDR2 from the germline V gene are SGHTA and FQGTGA. V lost 5 bases and J lost 4; bases outside the gene matches: 6. CDR3 length equals 15 residues.

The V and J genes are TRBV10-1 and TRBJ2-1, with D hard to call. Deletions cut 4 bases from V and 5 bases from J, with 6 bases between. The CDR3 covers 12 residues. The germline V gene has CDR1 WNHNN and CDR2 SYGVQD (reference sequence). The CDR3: CASSGPDNEQFF. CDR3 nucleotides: TGCGCCAGCAGTGGTCCCGACAATGAGCAGTTCTTC.

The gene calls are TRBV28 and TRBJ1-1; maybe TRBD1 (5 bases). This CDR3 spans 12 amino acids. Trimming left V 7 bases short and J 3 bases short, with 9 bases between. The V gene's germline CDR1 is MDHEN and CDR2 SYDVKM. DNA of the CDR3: TGTGCCAGCACCTCAGGGTACACTGAAGCTTTCTTT. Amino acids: CASTSGYTEAFF.

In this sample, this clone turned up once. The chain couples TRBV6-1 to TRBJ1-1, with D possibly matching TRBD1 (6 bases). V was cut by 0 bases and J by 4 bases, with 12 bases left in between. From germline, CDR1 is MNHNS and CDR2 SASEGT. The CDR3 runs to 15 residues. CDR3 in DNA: TGTGCCAGCAGTGAAGCTCCGACAGGCAGCACTGAAGCTTTCTTT. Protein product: CASSEAPTGSTEAFF.

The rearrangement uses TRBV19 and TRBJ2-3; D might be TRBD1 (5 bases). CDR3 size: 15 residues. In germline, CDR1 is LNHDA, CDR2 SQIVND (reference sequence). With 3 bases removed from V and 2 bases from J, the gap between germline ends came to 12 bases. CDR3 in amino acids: CASSMGSGPTDTQYF. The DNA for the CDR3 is TGTGCCAGTAGTATGGGGTCAGGGCCCACAGATACGCAGTATTTT.

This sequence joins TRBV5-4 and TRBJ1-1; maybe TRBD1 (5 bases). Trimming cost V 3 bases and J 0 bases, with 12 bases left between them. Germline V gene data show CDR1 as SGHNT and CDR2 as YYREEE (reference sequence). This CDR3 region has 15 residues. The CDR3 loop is CASSSQTEMNTEAFF. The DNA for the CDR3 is TGTGCCAGCAGCTCCCAGACAGAGATGAACACTGAAGCTTTCTTT.

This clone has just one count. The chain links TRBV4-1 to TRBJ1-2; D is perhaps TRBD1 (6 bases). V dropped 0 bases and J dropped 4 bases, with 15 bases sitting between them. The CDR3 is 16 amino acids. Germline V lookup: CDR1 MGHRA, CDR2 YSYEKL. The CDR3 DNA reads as TGCGCCAGCAGCCAAGATGATGCAGGGGTTTTCTATGGCTACACCTTC. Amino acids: CASSQDDAGVFYGYTF.

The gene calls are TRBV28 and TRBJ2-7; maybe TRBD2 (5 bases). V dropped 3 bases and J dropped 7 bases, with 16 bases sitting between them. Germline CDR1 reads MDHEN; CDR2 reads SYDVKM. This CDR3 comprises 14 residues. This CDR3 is CASSLRELLLEQYF. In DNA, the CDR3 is TGTGCCAGCAGTTTGAGGGAATTATTGTTGGAGCAGTACTTC.

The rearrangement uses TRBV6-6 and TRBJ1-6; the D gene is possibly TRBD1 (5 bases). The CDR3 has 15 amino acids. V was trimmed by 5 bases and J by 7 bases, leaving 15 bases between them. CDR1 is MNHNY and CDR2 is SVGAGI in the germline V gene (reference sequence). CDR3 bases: TGTGCCAGCAGTGACAGATCTAATCGAAATTCACCCCTCCACTTT. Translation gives CASSDRSNRNSPLHF.

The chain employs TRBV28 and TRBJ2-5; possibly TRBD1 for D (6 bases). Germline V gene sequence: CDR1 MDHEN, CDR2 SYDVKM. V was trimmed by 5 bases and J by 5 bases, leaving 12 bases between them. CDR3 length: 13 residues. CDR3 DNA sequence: TGTGCCAGCAGTGACAGGCTAGAGGAGACCCAGTACTTC. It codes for CASSDRLEETQYF.

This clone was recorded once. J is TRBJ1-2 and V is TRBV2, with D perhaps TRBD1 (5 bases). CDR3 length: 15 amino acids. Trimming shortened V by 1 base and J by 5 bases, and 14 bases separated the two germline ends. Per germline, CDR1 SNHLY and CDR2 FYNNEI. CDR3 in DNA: TGTGCCAGCAGTGAAGTAGCGGGGGAAAAATATGGCTACACCTTC. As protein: CASSEVAGEKYGYTF.

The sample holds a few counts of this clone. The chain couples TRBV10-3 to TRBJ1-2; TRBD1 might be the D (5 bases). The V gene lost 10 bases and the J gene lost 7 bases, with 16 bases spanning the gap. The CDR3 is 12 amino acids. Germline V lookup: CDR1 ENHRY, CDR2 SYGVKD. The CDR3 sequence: CASQNRSVGYTF. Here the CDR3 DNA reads TGTGCCAGCCAAAACAGGAGTGTTGGCTACACCTTC.

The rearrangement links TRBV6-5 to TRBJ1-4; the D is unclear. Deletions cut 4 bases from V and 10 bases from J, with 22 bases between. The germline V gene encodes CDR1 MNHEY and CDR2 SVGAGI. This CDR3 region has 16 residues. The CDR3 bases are TGTGCCAGCAGTTCCACGCCGCGGGGAAGGCGTGGAAAACTGTTTTTT. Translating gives CASSSTPRGRRGKLFF.

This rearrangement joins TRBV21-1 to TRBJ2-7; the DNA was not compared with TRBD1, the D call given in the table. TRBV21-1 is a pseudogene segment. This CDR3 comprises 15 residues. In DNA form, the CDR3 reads TGTGCCAGCAGCACAACAGGGGCCGGTGGTCACGAGCAGTACTTC. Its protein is CASSTTGAGGHEQYF.

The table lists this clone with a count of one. CDR3 in DNA: TGTGCCAGCAGCCTTACGGGGGTGGCTCAGCCCCAGCATTTT. It codes for CASSLTGVAQPQHF. The gene calls are TRBV6-5 and TRBJ1-5; TRBD1 might be the D (5 bases). Germline V gives CDR1 MNHEY, CDR2 SVGAGI. The germline V and J ends were trimmed by 6 bases and 6 bases, with 15 bases remaining between them. This CDR3 is 14 amino acids long.

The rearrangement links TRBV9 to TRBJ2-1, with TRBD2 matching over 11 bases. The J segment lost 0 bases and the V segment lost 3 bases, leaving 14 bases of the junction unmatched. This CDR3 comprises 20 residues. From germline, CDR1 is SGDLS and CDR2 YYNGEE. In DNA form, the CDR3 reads TGTGCCAGCAGCGCGTCGGGACTAGCGGTCGATTTGAGCTCCTACAATGAGCAGTTCTTC. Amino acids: CASSASGLAVDLSSYNEQFF.

CDR3 loop: CASSLNRELSPLHF. CDR3 coding DNA: TGTGCCAGCAGTTTAAACAGGGAATTGTCACCCCTCCACTTT. V gene TRBV28 combines with J gene TRBJ1-6, with a possible D match to TRBD1 (6 bases). The length of the CDR3 is 14 residues. The germline V and J ends were trimmed by 2 bases and 10 bases, with 12 bases remaining between them. CDR1 is MDHEN, CDR2 SYDVKM, per germline.